The present T cell receptor beta chain was sequenced within a study of blood T cell repertoires in COVID-19 (TCRdb year 2020). With regard to the full study: Collaborator samples came from the United States, Italy and Spain and covered acute and convalescent phases of COVID-19. The material from the prospective study consisted of cDNA or gDNA derived from T cells, B-cell-depleted T cells, or PBMCs. Subjects who had been exposed to COVID-19, were actively infected with it, or had recovered from it provided the deeply sampled blood TCRbeta repertoires that made up the dataset. The repertoires were made available in a free public database intended to serve as a resource for research on the immune response to SARS-CoV-2. Samples came from the ongoing ImmuneRACE study (first 160 participants) plus 1,254 subjects from 6 global collaborators. Nearly every sample came with metadata listing a de-identified subject ID, COVID-19 status, age in years and sex. Where available, HLA class I and class II types were obtained from metadata supplied by the sample provider rather than from assay-based typing.

Study-wide findings and limitations: How much clinical and demographic metadata was included differed by source and by participant, and the metadata was provided uncurated.

As concerns this clone: The target of this receptor is not known. Base qualities are not provided; no much larger clone lies one nucleotide away.

CDR1 and CDR2, per the germline V gene, are MNHEY and SVGAGI. V sheds 4 bases and J sheds 7 bases, leaving 14 bases between their ends. The CDR3 contains 15 residues, cysteine and phenylalanine counted. The kept DNA is CDR3 alone, 45 bases in frame from the first base. TCRbeta CDR3 regions were amplified from genomic DNA using the immunoSEQ Assay, a bias-controlled multiplex PCR. In the original analysis: Within the assay, amplification of reference gene primers was used to estimate how many nucleated cells each sample contained. Sequence reads were collapsed and filtered to measure the absolute abundance of every unique TCRbeta CDR3 rearrangement. For each sample, productive Simpson clonality was calculated as the square root of Simpson's diversity index over productive rearrangements. This immuneACCESS table, as held by TCRdb, lists in-frame sequences with V and J called but not all clones. Of the missing ones, under half trace to an unresolved V gene in checked studies; the others have no known cause. V and J calls plus clone size are reproduced from that table; the DNA served to infer D and trimming. The sample table shows around 130,000 clones, and less than 90% are seen once. About 2.5% of the sample rests with the top ten.

Participants in the prospective study were aged about 18 to 90 years, lived in 24 United States geographic areas, and enrolled through a virtual design. To assign participants to cohorts, the prospective study relied on clinical history that participants themselves reported in a screening survey and a study questionnaire. ImmuneRACE Cohort 3 recovered participants were defined by two consecutive negative NP/OP PCR tests, healthcare professional clearance, or symptom resolution. Mobile phlebotomists in the prospective study collected whole blood, serum and a nasopharyngeal or oropharyngeal swab from every participant. Participants in the prospective study had the option to provide additional blood draws and questionnaires over an approximately 2-month period. Before DNA extraction, blood samples from the prospective study were shipped at room temperature or frozen.

The sequencing sample was made of PBMCs or T cells enriched from blood (not recorded which). The source is a woman aged 50 to 60 who had recovered from COVID-19. The V and J segments used are TRBV6-5 and TRBJ1-6; the D gene cannot be named for sure. CDR3 protein: CASSWESDRNSPLHF. The sequence in DNA is TGTGCCAGCAGTTGGGAGAGCGACCGGAATTCACCCCTCCACTTT.